The 26 T cell receptor beta chains below all came from one sample that was sequenced in a study of regulatory T cells in long-lasting Graves disease. Stated time point: newly diagnosed GD, antithyroid drugs for less than 3 months. Extracted PBMC RNA gave rise to the TCR library. Sequencing libraries for TCR beta were prepared with iRepertoire HTBI primers and Arm-PCR of CDR3 regions. Via MiXCR, TCRdb re-called the multiplex PCR reads, giving one row per CDR3 protein. The sample carries a few hundred thousand distinct CDR3 sequences, 12% recorded once. This sample was also put to use in a study of T cells in Graves' hyperthyroidism and ophthalmopathy.

The sample here was peripheral blood mononuclear cells (PBMCs), taken at new diagnosis, from a patient treated with antithyroid drugs. Receptors originate from a woman aged 18 to 35 with Graves disease.

This clonotype was counted many times. This sequence joins TRBV6-9 and TRBJ1-1; no reliable D call. The CDR3 spans 16 residues. Trimming stripped 2 bases from V and 1 base from J, with 14 bases between. Germline V gene lookup returns CDR1 MNHGY and CDR2 SVAAGI. CDR3 in amino acids: CASSYVGGRGNTEAFF. In nucleotides, the CDR3 is TGTGCCAGCAGTTATGTGGGTGGTCGGGGGAACACTGAAGCTTTCTTT.

This clonotype was observed many times. V and J are TRBV7-3 and TRBJ2-3, with D hard to call. The CDR3 is made up of 12 amino acids. V dropped 3 bases and J dropped 4 bases, with 5 bases sitting between them. CDR1 and CDR2 from the germline V gene are SGHTA and FQGTGA. The chain's CDR3 is CASSFPSDTQYF. CDR3 DNA: TGTGCCAGCAGCTTCCCTTCAGATACGCAGTATTTT.

This clonotype was counted many times. The rearrangement uses TRBV7-8 and TRBJ2-7; 8 bases fit TRBD2. V lost 5 bases to trimming and J lost 7 bases; unmatched junction nucleotides: 13. Germline V CDR1 and CDR2: SGHVS, FQNEAQ. The CDR3 totals 15 residues. The CDR3 region has the DNA TGTGCCAGCAGCCAGGTCCTGGGGGGCGGGAGGGAGCAGTACTTC. This codes for CASSQVLGGGREQYF.

This clonotype appeared many times. V usage is TRBV20-1 and J usage is TRBJ2-3; 8 bases fit TRBD2. Germline V CDR1 and CDR2: DFQATT, SNEGSKA (reference sequence). The length of the CDR3 is 14 residues. The V and J ends lost 2 bases and 1 base, in that order; junction bases with no gene match: 2. This CDR3 is CSARPGLGTDTQYF. CDR3 DNA sequence: TGCAGTGCTAGACCGGGACTAGGCACAGATACGCAGTATTTT.

In its sample, this clonotype was seen many times. The chain combines TRBV6-2 or TRBV6-3 with TRBJ2-5; the D is unclear. The CDR3 loop spans 15 amino acids. V lost 2 bases, J lost 2 bases, and 12 bases lay in between. Germline CDR1 MNHEY, CDR2 SVGEGT. This CDR3 is CASSYRNGLQETQYF. CDR3 sequence (DNA): TGTGCCAGCAGTTACAGGAACGGATTACAAGAGACCCAGTACTTC.

Notes on this clonotype: A far larger clone is off by one base, so a read error is likely. The chain links TRBV12-3 or TRBV12-4 to TRBJ2-4, with a weak D call TRBD1 (6 bases). The length of the CDR3 is 13 residues. The CDR3 nucleotides are TGTGCCAGCAGCGACACAGGGAACAATGAGCAGCTCTTC. This sequence encodes CASSDTGNNEQLF.

This clonotype has at least ten counts. This chain uses TRBV6-1 with TRBJ2-5, with 7 bases fitting TRBD2. The V gene's germline CDR1 is MNHNS and CDR2 SASEGT. Trimming at V came to 7 bases and at J to 5 bases, leaving 10 bases not matched to a gene. The CDR3 is made up of 14 amino acids. The CDR3 sequence is CASMTGLRGETQYF. Written as DNA, the CDR3 is TGTGCCAGCATGACGGGACTAAGGGGCGAGACCCAGTACTTC.

This clonotype was seen repeatedly, ten times or more. The V gene is TRBV11-2, the J gene TRBJ2-7, with D tentatively TRBD2 (6 bases). The CDR3 is 14 amino acids. Germline CDR1 is SGHAT and CDR2 is FQNNGV. V dropped 3 bases and J dropped 3 bases, with 12 bases sitting between them. The CDR3 reads CASSLRQTSYEQYF. Written as DNA, the CDR3 is TGTGCCAGCAGCTTGCGACAGACTAGCTACGAGCAGTACTTC.

A remark on this clonotype: A junction boundary mismatches the germline segment, possibly from a read error. The rearrangement links TRBV20-1 to TRBJ2-7, with 14 bases lining up with TRBD2. The CDR3 contains 15 residues. CDR1 is DFQATT, CDR2 SNEGSKA, per germline (reference sequence). The CDR3 here is CSARGTSGSLHEQYF. The CDR3 DNA reads TGCAGCGCTAGAGGGACTAGCGGGAGTCTTCACGAGCAGTACTTC.

In this sample, this clonotype turned up many times. The chain's CDR3 is CAWSVRGSPKYTEAFF. The DNA of the CDR3 is TGTGCCTGGAGTGTACGGGGAAGCCCTAAGTACACTGAAGCTTTCTTT. The chain is built from TRBV30 and TRBJ1-1; D is unclear. The ends were cut back, 0 bases at V and 3 bases at J, with 17 bases in the middle. Germline V gene sequence: CDR1 GTSNPN, CDR2 SVGIG (reference sequence). The CDR3 consists of 16 residues. Full variable domain (missing parts from reference TRBV30 and TRBJ1-1): SQTIHQWPATLVQPVGSPLSLECTVEGTSNPNLYWYRQAAGRGLQLLFYSVGIGQISSEVPQNLSASRPQDRQFILSSKKLLLSDSGFYLCAWSVRGSPKYTEAFFGQGTRLTVV.

The chain couples TRBV25-1 to TRBJ1-6; D uncertain. Germline V lookup: CDR1 MGHDK, CDR2 SYGVNS. This CDR3 comprises 15 residues. Between the trimmed V and J ends, which lost 4 bases and 7 bases, there was a span of 14 bases. The CDR3 loop reads CASSVPWLKNSPLHF. CDR3 DNA: TGTGCCAGCAGTGTCCCCTGGCTCAAGAATTCACCCCTCCACTTT. The complete variable domain, with remaining parts taken from reference TRBV25-1 and TRBJ1-6, reads EADIYQTPRYLVIGTGKKITLECSQTMGHDKMYWYQQDPGMELHLIHYSYGVNSTEKGDLSSESTVSRIRTEHFPLTLESARPSHTSQYLCASSVPWLKNSPLHFGNGTRLTVT.

V gene TRBV7-3 combines with J gene TRBJ2-1; tentatively, D is TRBD2 (6 bases). CDR3 length: 16 residues. The germline V gene encodes CDR1 SGHTA and CDR2 FQGTGA. Trimming left V 8 bases short and J 2 bases short, with 19 bases between. The CDR3 DNA is TGTGCCAGCTCGTCTGGCGGGAAAACAGCCTACAATGAGCAGTTCTTC. Amino acid sequence: CASSSGGKTAYNEQFF.

This clonotype was counted a few times. V is TRBV2 and J is TRBJ1-5, with a tentative D call TRBD1 (6 bases). Germline CDR1 and CDR2: SNHLY and FYNNEI. This CDR3 comprises 13 residues. The V end was cut by 8 bases, the J end by 6 bases, with 14 bases between. The CDR3 here is CASLSRGSQPQHF. In nucleotides, the CDR3 is TGTGCCAGCCTATCCAGGGGCAGTCAGCCCCAGCATTTT.

The chain combines TRBV15 with TRBJ1-4; D not resolved. The CDR3 runs 15 residues. V lost 0 bases and J lost 7, with 12 bases in between. Germline V gives CDR1 LNHNV, CDR2 YYDKDF (reference sequence). The CDR3 nucleotides read TGTGCCACCAGCAGAGATGGGCGAGATGGTGAAAAACTGTTTTTT. Protein: CATSRDGRDGEKLFF.

CDR3 amino acids: CASSSPPLAGEGDTQYF. CDR3 sequence (DNA): TGTGCCAGCAGTTCCCCCCCTCTAGCGGGGGAGGGAGATACGCAGTATTTT. This sequence joins TRBV27 and TRBJ2-3; 10 bases map to TRBD2. This CDR3 spans 17 amino acids. V gave up 4 bases and J gave up 5 bases; unmatched junction bases: 12. CDR1 is MNHEY, CDR2 SMNVEV, per germline (reference sequence).

The rearrangement joins TRBV12-3 or TRBV12-4 to TRBJ2-3; either TRBD1 or TRBD2 may fit D (5 bases each). There are 15 residues in the CDR3. Trimming removed 5 bases from V and 1 base from J, with 13 bases in between. The CDR3, as DNA: TGTGCCAGCAGTCGAGGGGCCGGTGGCACAGATACGCAGTATTTT. It yields the protein CASSRGAGGTDTQYF.

This clonotype was seen ten or more times. The gene calls are TRBV2 and TRBJ2-5; D assignment may be TRBD1 or TRBD2 (5 bases each). The CDR3 is 13 residues long. Germline V CDR1 and CDR2: SNHLY, FYNNEI. V lost 6 bases and J lost 3, with 11 bases in between. The CDR3 DNA reads TGTGCCAGCAGGCATCTGGGGGAAGAGACCCAGTACTTC. This encodes CASRHLGEETQYF.

This clonotype appeared many times. The chain employs TRBV7-8 and TRBJ2-7, with TRBD1 as a possible D gene (5 bases). The germline V gene encodes CDR1 SGHVS and CDR2 FQNEAQ. The V and J ends lost 4 bases and 3 bases respectively, with 13 bases between them. The CDR3 contains 14 residues. The CDR3 DNA reads as TGTGCCAGCAGCTCCGACAGAACCCTCTACGAGCAGTACTTC. Protein product: CASSSDRTLYEQYF.

This clonotype was recorded many times. The rearrangement uses TRBV2 and TRBJ1-1; maybe TRBD1 (6 bases). Trimming took 2 bases from V and 1 from J, leaving 8 bases between them. CDR3 size: 14 residues. Germline loops: CDR1 SNHLY, CDR2 FYNNEI. In DNA, the CDR3 is TGTGCCAGCAGTGAATTGGGGGCGAACACTGAAGCTTTCTTT. Its translation: CASSELGANTEAFF.

In its sample, this clonotype was seen many times. The chain joins TRBV6-2 or TRBV6-3 to TRBJ2-1; D gene ambiguous. Germline V CDR1 and CDR2: MNHEY, SVGEGT. Trimming took 0 bases from V and 1 from J, leaving 19 bases between them. The CDR3 length is 19 residues. The CDR3 sequence: CASSYSHFKAIPSYNEQFF. The CDR3 nucleotides read TGTGCCAGCAGTTACTCCCACTTTAAGGCGATTCCTTCCTACAATGAGCAGTTCTTC.

This clonotype appeared a few times. The rearrangement uses TRBV14 and TRBJ2-5; D might be TRBD1 (6 bases). Germline values: CDR1 SGHDN, CDR2 FVKESK. CDR3 length equals 16 residues. V gave up 4 bases and J gave up 0 bases, with 15 bases separating them. In DNA, the CDR3 is TGTGCCAGCAGCCGGATCTGGGGGCCGTACCAAGAGACCCAGTACTTC. Its protein is CASSRIWGPYQETQYF.

This clonotype was found a few times. The rearrangement links TRBV7-3 to TRBJ1-2; possibly TRBD1 for D (6 bases). V lost 5 bases and J 4 bases, leaving 23 bases between the germline ends. The CDR3 runs 17 residues. Germline CDR1 SGHTA, CDR2 FQGTGA. DNA for the CDR3: TGTGCCAGCAGCCTAGCCGCGGGGGGCGCACCCCTCTATGGCTACACCTTC. Its protein is CASSLAAGGAPLYGYTF.

The table lists this clonotype with a few counts. This chain uses TRBV28 with TRBJ2-2, with D possibly being TRBD2 (5 bases). Trimming removed 7 bases from V and 4 bases from J, with 19 bases in between. The CDR3 covers 16 residues. Germline CDR1 reads MDHEN; CDR2 reads SYDVKM. The CDR3 bases are TGTGCCAGCACCGACCCCCTGAGAGGGTTCACCGGGGAGCTGTTTTTT. Amino acid sequence: CASTDPLRGFTGELFF.

This clonotype was detected a few times. The chain recombines TRBV7-3 with TRBJ2-5, with D perhaps assigned TRBD1 or TRBD2 (6 bases each). The CDR3 length is 17 residues. The V end was cut by 4 bases, the J end by 5 bases, with 23 bases between. CDR1 and CDR2 from the germline V gene are SGHTA and FQGTGA. The CDR3 sequence is CASSSPLGAGAGETQYF. The DNA of the CDR3 is TGTGCCAGCAGCTCACCCCTCGGGGCAGGGGCGGGGGAGACCCAGTACTTC.

In this sample, this clonotype turned up a few times. This CDR3 fails to terminate in the conserved phenylalanine or tryptophan, so it likely reflects a read error. V gene TRBV7-6 combines with J gene TRBJ1-1, with D uncertain. The CDR3 has 17 residues. The V gene's germline CDR1 is SGHVS and CDR2 FNYEAQ. The ends were cut back, 5 bases at V and 5 bases at J, with 24 bases in the middle. CDR3 sequence reads: CASSPQGGLPAKTEAFS. CDR3 nucleotides: TGTGCCAGCAGCCCACAAGGTGGCCTCCCCGCGAAAACTGAAGCTTTCTCT.

This clonotype was counted ten times or more. V is TRBV5-1 and J is TRBJ2-1; either TRBD1 or TRBD2 may fit D (5 bases each). CDR3 length equals 14 residues. Trimming took 1 base from V and 2 from J, leaving 7 bases between them. Germline V gives CDR1 SGHRS, CDR2 YFSETQ. The CDR3 DNA is TGCGCCAGCAGCTTGATGGGGGCCTACAATGAGCAGTTCTTC. This sequence encodes CASSLMGAYNEQFF.